Listed here are 31 T cell receptor beta chains from one sample, sequenced in a study of T cell repertoires in cytomegalovirus infection. TCRdb passed the reads through MiXCR, listing each CDR3 protein once. This table has about 260,000 distinct CDR3 sequences, roughly an eighth appearing once. The specimen sequenced was PBMCs. The origin of the receptors is a human donor in good health (CMV status not recorded). Some clones in this sample may be carry-over from other donors' samples.

The chain uses TRBV28 and TRBJ2-1; 7 bases line up with TRBD1. Unmatched junction bases numbered 18, after V lost 8 bases and J lost 5 bases. The CDR3 is made up of 17 amino acids. Germline CDR1 reads MDHEN; CDR2 reads SYDVKM. DNA for the CDR3: TGTGCCAGCCGCCGGCAGGGGGAAGTTGTGGTCCACAATGAGCAGTTCTTC. Its protein is CASRRQGEVVVHNEQFF.

The genes are TRBV25-1 and TRBJ2-1; D gene unclear. V lost 0 bases to trimming and J lost 9 bases, with 15 bases between them. Germline CDR1 is MGHDK and CDR2 is SYGVNS. This CDR3 has 15 residues. CDR3 in amino acids: CASSEYLPGPGEQFF. CDR3 in DNA: TGTGCCAGCAGTGAATATCTCCCGGGCCCGGGTGAGCAGTTCTTC.

There are a few counts of this clonotype. The rearrangement joins TRBV28 to TRBJ2-6, with D maybe TRBD1 (5 bases). Germline values: CDR1 MDHEN, CDR2 SYDVKM. The CDR3 is 16 residues long. V was cut by 4 bases and J by 0 bases, with 10 bases left in between. The chain's CDR3 is CASSSQGASGANVLTF. DNA of the CDR3: TGTGCCAGCAGTTCTCAGGGTGCCTCTGGGGCCAACGTCCTGACTTTC.

This clonotype was observed at least ten times. CDR3 nucleotides: TGTGCCTCCCGAAGGGGGCGGAGGGATCAGCCCCAGCATTTT. As protein: CASRRGRRDQPQHF. V is TRBV19 and J is TRBJ1-5; 7 bases match TRBD1. CDR3 length: 14 amino acids. Germline V gene sequence: CDR1 LNHDA, CDR2 SQIVND (reference sequence). Trimming cost V 11 bases and J 5 bases; bases outside gene matches: 12.

This clonotype was found a few times. The chain combines TRBV5-4 with TRBJ2-3; D is possibly TRBD1 (6 bases). Trimming removed 0 bases at V and 6 bases at J, with 20 bases between. The CDR3 totals 17 residues. Per germline, CDR1 SGHNT and CDR2 YYREEE (reference sequence). The CDR3 region is CASSLVRGSGYADTQYF. In DNA form, the CDR3 reads TGTGCCAGCAGCTTGGTGAGGGGGAGTGGGTATGCGGATACGCAGTATTTT.

This clonotype was seen only a few times. V is TRBV20-1 and J is TRBJ2-7, with D tentatively TRBD2 (5 bases). Germline V lookup: CDR1 DFQATT, CDR2 SNEGSKA (reference sequence). The CDR3 is 13 residues long. The DNA for the CDR3 is TGCAGCGTTAGGGAGTCGAGCTCCTACGAGCAGTACTTC. Translated, it gives CSVRESSSYEQYF.

The table lists this clonotype with many counts. This chain connects TRBV20-1 to TRBJ1-1; D not resolved. Trimming shortened V by 1 base and J by 1 base, and 4 bases separated the two germline ends. Germline CDR1 DFQATT, CDR2 SNEGSKA (reference sequence). The CDR3 extends over 12 amino acids. Written as DNA, the CDR3 is TGCAGTGCTAGAGTTCCGAACACTGAAGCTTTCTTT. Encoded protein: CSARVPNTEAFF.

This clonotype has only one observation. The chain uses TRBV6-5 and TRBJ1-1, with 8 bases fitting TRBD1. There are 13 residues in the CDR3. In germline, CDR1 is MNHEY, CDR2 SVGAGI. The trim removed 7 bases at V and 7 bases at J, leaving 8 bases unmatched. CDR3 sequence reads: CASIPQGGNEAFF. For the CDR3, the DNA is TGTGCCAGCATACCACAGGGGGGTAATGAAGCTTTCTTT.

This clonotype has only a few counts. The gene calls are TRBV28 and TRBJ1-1; TRBD1 might be the D (5 bases). The CDR3 extends over 16 amino acids. Deletions cut 3 bases from V and 0 bases from J, with 14 bases between. Per germline, CDR1 MDHEN and CDR2 SYDVKM. As DNA, the CDR3 is TGTGCCAGCAGTTTGAGGCTGGGGGGGGTGAACACTGAAGCTTTCTTT. It specifies CASSLRLGGVNTEAFF.

This clonotype came up many times. This chain joins TRBV15 and TRBJ2-1; TRBD2 matches 8 bases. The germline gives CDR1 LNHNV, CDR2 YYDKDF (reference sequence). This CDR3 has 15 amino acids. J lost 9 bases, V lost 4 bases, and 11 bases had no gene match. CDR3: CATSKGLDGPSEQFF. CDR3 in DNA: TGTGCCACCAGCAAGGGACTAGACGGCCCCAGTGAGCAGTTCTTC.

The chain carries TRBV6-4 and TRBJ2-3, with 8 bases that match TRBD2. The germline CDR1 and CDR2 sequences are MRHNA and SNTAGT. The CDR3 consists of 15 residues. V was clipped by 4 bases and J by 0 bases; unmatched bases: 3. The CDR3 DNA reads TGTGCCAGCAGTGCTAGCGGGCACAGCACAGATACGCAGTATTTT. The encoded protein is CASSASGHSTDTQYF.

This clonotype was detected many times. The chain is built from TRBV7-6 and TRBJ2-1; D may be TRBD1 (6 bases). The CDR3 length is 13 residues. Deletions cut 5 bases from V and 4 bases from J, with 9 bases between. Germline CDR1 SGHVS, CDR2 FNYEAQ. The DNA of the CDR3 is TGTGCCAGCAGCGTGGACAGATACAATGAGCAGTTCTTC. This sequence encodes CASSVDRYNEQFF.

This clonotype has only a few counts. The chain links TRBV29-1 to TRBJ1-2; 9 nucleotides align to TRBD1. Germline CDR1 reads SQVTM; CDR2 reads ANQGSEA. There are 13 residues in the CDR3. J was trimmed by 8 bases and V by 5 bases; bases with no gene match: 9. This chain's CDR3 is CSVTTGGGWGYTF. For the CDR3, the DNA is TGCAGCGTTACAACAGGGGGCGGGTGGGGCTACACCTTC.

The chain is built from TRBV5-6 and TRBJ1-5, with a possible D match to TRBD1 (6 bases). V was cut by 0 bases and J by 7 bases, with 14 bases left in between. The germline V gene has CDR1 SGHDT and CDR2 YYEEEE. The CDR3 spans 15 residues. The CDR3 here is CASSLAAGARQPQHF. The CDR3 DNA is TGTGCCAGCAGCTTGGCGGCAGGGGCAAGACAGCCCCAGCATTTT.

This clonotype was observed at least ten times. V is TRBV15 and J is TRBJ2-1; D ambiguous. This CDR3 comprises 13 residues. Germline V CDR1 and CDR2: LNHNV, YYDKDF (reference sequence). Trimming removed 0 bases from V and 13 bases from J, with 13 bases in between. The DNA for the CDR3 is TGTGCCACCAGCAGAGACGCCGATCTCCCCCAGTTCTTC. It encodes CATSRDADLPQFF.

This chain's CDR3 is CASSQGVRAGSNDEQFF. DNA for the CDR3: TGCGCCAGCAGCCAAGGGGTCAGGGCAGGTTCCAACGATGAGCAGTTCTTC. The chain links TRBV4-3 to TRBJ2-1; D is perhaps TRBD1 (5 bases). This CDR3 is built from 17 residues. V was shortened by 1 base and J by 8 bases, with 21 bases between the two germline ends. Per germline, CDR1 LGHNA and CDR2 YSLEER.

In its sample, this clonotype was seen many times. V usage is TRBV20-1 and J usage is TRBJ1-6; D unresolved. The CDR3 is 15 amino acids. Trimming cost V 3 bases and J 0 bases, with 9 bases left between them. Germline CDR1 reads DFQATT; CDR2 reads SNEGSKA (reference sequence). CDR3 nucleotide sequence: TGCAGTGCTAGTGAAGGGAGCTCCTATAATTCACCCCTCCACTTT. Translated: CSASEGSSYNSPLHF.

The V call is TRBV6-2 or TRBV6-3, the J call TRBJ1-1; tentatively, D is TRBD1 (5 bases). Trimming removed 6 bases from V and 1 base from J, with 12 bases in between. There are 14 residues in the CDR3. The germline V gene encodes CDR1 MNHEY and CDR2 SVGEGT. The CDR3 region is CASRDPTANTEAFF. In DNA form, the CDR3 reads TGTGCCAGCAGAGACCCGACAGCGAACACTGAAGCTTTCTTT.

A word on this clonotype: Being one base from a much bigger clone, this may be a read error. J is TRBJ2-7 and V is TRBV9, with D tentatively TRBD2 (6 bases). Trimming cost V 4 bases and J 6 bases, with 8 bases left between them. The germline CDR1 and CDR2 sequences are SGDLS and YYNGEE. The CDR3 covers 11 residues. CDR3 region: CASSSGSEQYF. The CDR3 region has the DNA TGTGCCAGCAGCTCCGGGAGCGAGCAGTACTTC.

This clonotype was recorded many times. The rearrangement links TRBV28 to TRBJ2-2; 12 positions match TRBD2. Germline assignment: CDR1 MDHEN and CDR2 SYDVKM. The CDR3 runs to 17 residues. J was trimmed by 4 bases and V by 7 bases; bases with no gene match: 10. The CDR3 nucleotides read TGTGCCAGCAACTGGGGGCTAGCGGGAGGGTCCACCGGGGAGCTGTTTTTT. Its translation is CASNWGLAGGSTGELFF. The variable domain in full, completed from reference TRBV28 and TRBJ2-2, reads DVKVTQSSRYLVKRTGEKVFLECVQDMDHENMFWYRQDPGLGLRLIYFSYDVKMKEKGDIPEGYSVSREKKERFSLILESASTNQTSMYLCASNWGLAGGSTGELFFGEGSRLTVL.

The sample holds many counts of this clonotype. The rearrangement uses TRBV10-3 and TRBJ2-3, with 7 bases lining up with TRBD2. J lost 2 bases, V lost 8 bases, and 10 bases had no gene match. Germline loops: CDR1 ENHRY, CDR2 SYGVKD. The CDR3 consists of 15 residues. The CDR3 is CAIGASGTTTDTQYF. For the CDR3, the DNA is TGTGCCATCGGAGCATCGGGGACTACCACAGATACGCAGTATTTT.

This clonotype was seen at least ten times. The chain is built from TRBV5-6 and TRBJ2-7; 8 nucleotides agree with TRBD2. Trimming cost V 5 bases and J 3 bases; bases outside gene matches: 7. Germline V gives CDR1 SGHDT, CDR2 YYEEEE. The CDR3 covers 14 residues. This CDR3 reads CASRLAGTHYEQYF. The CDR3 DNA is TGTGCCAGCAGGTTAGCGGGGACTCACTACGAGCAGTACTTC.

This clonotype appeared many times. The chain carries TRBV7-9 and TRBJ1-2; no firm D call. V was clipped by 5 bases and J by 1 base, with 5 bases between them. Germline CDR1 reads SEHNR; CDR2 reads FQNEAQ (reference sequence). The length of the CDR3 is 12 residues. The CDR3 coding sequence is TGTGCCAGCAGCAGGGTTAACTATGGCTACACCTTC. Translating gives CASSRVNYGYTF.

This clonotype was detected ten times or more. The chain is built from TRBV7-2 and TRBJ1-5, with D perhaps TRBD1 (6 bases). Germline values: CDR1 SGHTA, CDR2 FQGNSA. The ends were cut back, 5 bases at V and 2 bases at J, with 10 bases in the middle. CDR3 size: 14 residues. The CDR3 region has the DNA TGTGCCAGCAGCCCCTCAGGGGGCAATCAGCCCCAGCATTTT. Residues: CASSPSGGNQPQHF.

This clonotype showed up just a few times. This chain connects TRBV29-1 to TRBJ2-4, with D perhaps TRBD1 (5 bases). This CDR3 has 13 amino acids. Trimming removed 8 bases from V and 6 bases from J, with 17 bases in between. Germline values: CDR1 SQVTM, CDR2 ANQGSEA. CDR3: CSTSEWGANIQYF. The CDR3 nucleotides read TGCAGCACCTCAGAGTGGGGCGCAAACATTCAGTACTTC.

This clonotype has a count of ten or more. The V gene is TRBV20-1, the J gene TRBJ2-1; 10 bases fit TRBD2. CDR3 length: 14 residues. J gave up 4 bases and V 6 bases, and 6 bases lay outside the gene matches. Germline V gene sequence: CDR1 DFQATT, CDR2 SNEGSKA (reference sequence). CDR3 amino acids: CSASSGRTYNEQFF. CDR3 in DNA: TGCAGTGCCAGTAGCGGGAGGACTTACAATGAGCAGTTCTTC.

This clonotype has at least ten counts. This rearrangement joins TRBV20-1 to TRBJ2-7; possible D gene TRBD1, 5 bases. This CDR3 region has 16 residues. Trimming pared 5 bases from V and 5 bases from J, leaving 25 bases between. CDR1 is DFQATT, CDR2 SNEGSKA, per germline (reference sequence). The CDR3 coding sequence is TGCAGTGCTCCTAATGGGGCCGCCAGGGTGAACCACGAGCAGTACTTC. Its protein is CSAPNGAARVNHEQYF.

The rearrangement links TRBV5-8 to TRBJ2-5; TRBD1 is a possible D gene (5 bases). This CDR3 spans 14 amino acids. The ends were cut back, 0 bases at V and 1 base at J, with 7 bases in the middle. Germline values: CDR1 SGHTS, CDR2 YDEGEE. The CDR3 DNA reads TGTGCCAGCAGCTTGGGCAGGGTCCAAGAGACCCAGTACTTC. It is translated as CASSLGRVQETQYF.

This clonotype showed up many times. V usage is TRBV7-6 and J usage is TRBJ2-7, with a possible D match to TRBD2 (7 bases). This CDR3 has 17 residues. Trimming removed 1 base from V and 6 bases from J, with 22 bases in between. The germline gives CDR1 SGHVS, CDR2 FNYEAQ. The CDR3 coding sequence is TGTGCCAGCAGCTTAGAGGCCTTGGGGGGGCGCCGCGGCGAGCAGTACTTC. It is translated as CASSLEALGGRRGEQYF. Full variable domain (rest looked up from reference TRBV7-6 and TRBJ2-7): GAGVSQSPRYKVTKRGQDVALRCDPISGHVSLYWYRQALGQGPEFLTYFNYEAQQDKSGLPNDRFSAERPEGSISTLTIQRTEQRDSAMYRCASSLEALGGRRGEQYFGPGTRLTVT.

The genes are TRBV19 and TRBJ2-1; D is perhaps TRBD1 (6 bases). CDR1 and CDR2 (germline): LNHDA, SQIVND (reference sequence). The germline V and J ends were trimmed by 9 bases and 7 bases, with 19 bases remaining between them. The CDR3 runs 14 residues. In DNA form, the CDR3 reads TGTGCCAGCCACAGGGACGGGGTTATTAATGAGCAGTTCTTC. Translated, it gives CASHRDGVINEQFF.

This clonotype has at least ten counts. The chain employs TRBV12-3 or TRBV12-4 and TRBJ1-1, with D possibly being TRBD1 (5 bases). This CDR3 is built from 15 residues. The V end lost 5 bases, the J end lost 3 bases, and 16 bases lay between the germline ends. CDR3 in amino acids: CASSLSRGRYTEAFF. Written as DNA, the CDR3 is TGTGCCAGCAGTCTAAGTCGGGGGAGGTACACTGAAGCTTTCTTT.